This passage covers 27 T cell receptor beta chains from one sample sequenced in a study of T-cell reconstitution after alpha-beta-depleted transplantation in children. Preparation of the TCRbeta library used unique molecular identifiers. TCRdb reprocessed the PCR reads with MiXCR, giving one entry per CDR3 protein. The sample lists some 640,000 distinct CDR3 sequences, 16% occurring once. Source: PBMCs from the stem cell graft donor, taken from the stem cell graft. The receptors were sampled from a human donor who donated a stem cell graft to a child with acute myeloid leukemia.

The chain is built from TRBV7-2 and TRBJ2-1, with a weak D call TRBD2 (6 bases). The CDR3 has 14 residues. With 3 bases removed from V and 6 bases from J, the gap between germline ends came to 12 bases. The germline V gene encodes CDR1 SGHTA and CDR2 FQGNSA. The CDR3: CASSFRVGGNEQFF. In DNA, the CDR3 is TGTGCCAGCAGCTTCCGAGTGGGGGGCAATGAGCAGTTCTTC. Full variable domain (remainder filled in from reference TRBV7-2 and TRBJ2-1): GAGVSQSPSNKVTEKGKDVELRCDPISGHTALYWYRQSLGQGLEFLIYFQGNSAPDKSGLPSDRFSAERTGGSVSTLTIQRTQQEDSAVYLCASSFRVGGNEQFFGPGTRLTVL.

This chain connects TRBV28 to TRBJ1-2; maybe TRBD1 (6 bases). Germline V gives CDR1 MDHEN, CDR2 SYDVKM. CDR3 length: 14 residues. V was cut by 5 bases and J by 4 bases, with 14 bases left in between. In DNA form, the CDR3 reads TGTGCCAGCAGTGTTCACAGGGCCCCCTATGGCTACACCTTC. Translation: CASSVHRAPYGYTF.

The sample holds a few counts of this clonotype. The chain uses TRBV12-3 or TRBV12-4 and TRBJ2-7, with D perhaps matching TRBD1 (5 bases). V was pared by 8 bases and J by 0 bases, with 8 bases between. The CDR3 runs to 12 residues. The CDR3 DNA reads as TGTGCCAGCGGGGCTAGCTCCTACGAGCAGTACTTC. Amino acids: CASGASSYEQYF.

This clonotype was seen ten or more times. The chain has TRBV20-1 and TRBJ2-7; possibly TRBD1 for D (5 bases). Trimming took 3 bases from V and 0 from J, leaving 12 bases between them. The CDR3 has 14 residues. Germline CDR1 is DFQATT and CDR2 is SNEGSKA (reference sequence). CDR3 DNA: TGCAGTGCTAGCGTTCTGGACAACTCCTACGAGCAGTACTTC. It translates to CSASVLDNSYEQYF.

This clonotype came up many times. The CDR3 DNA reads as TGTGCCAGCAGCCACAGGGGAAGTAATGAAAAACTGTTTTTT. This encodes CASSHRGSNEKLFF. The rearrangement joins TRBV7-2 to TRBJ1-4; TRBD1 agrees at 7 bases. The V gene's germline CDR1 is SGHTA and CDR2 FQGNSA. Trimming took 5 bases from V and 4 from J; bases not matched to a gene: 4. CDR3 size: 14 residues. The full variable domain, completed using reference TRBV7-2 and TRBJ1-4, is GAGVSQSPSNKVTEKGKDVELRCDPISGHTALYWYRQSLGQGLEFLIYFQGNSAPDKSGLPSDRFSAERTGGSVSTLTIQRTQQEDSAVYLCASSHRGSNEKLFFGSGTQLSVL.

With regard to this clonotype: One junction end disagrees with the germline gene, perhaps due to a read error. The genes are TRBV5-1 and TRBJ1-4; D remains unclear. Germline loops: CDR1 SGHRS, CDR2 YFSETQ. The CDR3 contains 13 residues. The CDR3 DNA reads TGCGCCAGCAGCTTCCACCCCGATGAAACACTGTTTTTT. Translated: CASSFHPDETLFF.

This chain links TRBV9 with TRBJ2-1; TRBD2 matches 11 bases. Germline CDR1 SGDLS, CDR2 YYNGEE. V lost 6 bases to trimming and J lost 7 bases; unmatched junction nucleotides: 9. The CDR3 is made up of 15 amino acids. The CDR3 reads CASTAGTSGRNEQFF. CDR3 coding DNA: TGTGCCAGCACCGCTGGGACTAGCGGTAGGAATGAGCAGTTCTTC. The full variable domain, its missing parts supplied by reference TRBV9 and TRBJ2-1, is DSGVTQTPKHLITATGQRVTLRCSPRSGDLSVYWYQQSLDQGLQFLIQYYNGEERAKGNILERFSAQQFPDLHSELNLSSLELGDSALYFCASTAGTSGRNEQFFGPGTRLTVL.

The V call is TRBV4-2, the J call TRBJ1-5; maybe TRBD1 (5 bases). CDR1 is LGHNA and CDR2 is YNFKEQ in the germline V gene. The V gene lost 3 bases and the J gene lost 5 bases, with 11 bases spanning the gap. CDR3 length: 14 residues. CDR3 residues: CASSHSGTHQPQHF. The CDR3 DNA reads as TGTGCCAGCAGCCACTCGGGGACTCATCAGCCCCAGCATTTT.

This chain links TRBV9 with TRBJ2-5; D is perhaps TRBD1 (6 bases). The CDR3 length is 15 residues. Trimming cost V 0 bases and J 3 bases, with 12 bases left between them. The germline gives CDR1 SGDLS, CDR2 YYNGEE. The CDR3: CASSVGPGQKETQYF. In nucleotides, the CDR3 is TGTGCCAGCAGCGTAGGACCCGGACAGAAAGAGACCCAGTACTTC. The entire variable domain, with the rest obtained from reference TRBV9 and TRBJ2-5, is as follows: DSGVTQTPKHLITATGQRVTLRCSPRSGDLSVYWYQQSLDQGLQFLIQYYNGEERAKGNILERFSAQQFPDLHSELNLSSLELGDSALYFCASSVGPGQKETQYFGPGTRLLVL.

This clonotype was seen only a few times. This chain connects TRBV20-1 to TRBJ2-3, with 12 bases that match TRBD2. Per germline, CDR1 DFQATT and CDR2 SNEGSKA (reference sequence). This CDR3 is 19 amino acids long. Trimming removed 2 bases from V and 0 bases from J; junction bases left unmatched: 12. The DNA of the CDR3 is TGCAGTGCTAGACCAAGGGCCACTAGCGGGGGGCCTAGCACAGATACGCAGTATTTT. The encoded protein is CSARPRATSGGPSTDTQYF.

In its sample, this clonotype was seen many times. The gene calls are TRBV10-3 and TRBJ2-1, with D possibly TRBD1 on 6 matching bases. CDR1 ENHRY and CDR2 SYGVKD come from the germline V gene. CDR3 length: 16 residues. V lost 0 bases to trimming and J lost 8 bases, with 17 bases between them. The CDR3 sequence is CAISESRRGPGDEQFF. In DNA, the CDR3 is TGTGCCATCAGTGAGTCGAGAAGGGGCCCAGGGGATGAGCAGTTCTTC.

This clonotype was counted a few times. The chain is built from TRBV9 and TRBJ2-7, with a possible D match to TRBD1 (6 bases). Trimming removed 0 bases at V and 3 bases at J, with 13 bases between. This CDR3 spans 15 amino acids. CDR1 SGDLS and CDR2 YYNGEE come from the germline V gene. CDR3 DNA sequence: TGTGCCAGCAGCGTAGAAGCAGGGGCGTTCTACGAGCAGTACTTC. Its protein product is CASSVEAGAFYEQYF.

This clonotype has at least ten counts. V gene TRBV15 combines with J gene TRBJ1-1, with a weak D call TRBD1 (5 bases). Trimming removed 7 bases at V and 1 base at J, with 13 bases between. The germline V gene has CDR1 LNHNV and CDR2 YYDKDF (reference sequence). This CDR3 comprises 14 residues. CDR3 coding DNA: TGTGCCACCAACAAACGGGGCGAGAACACTGAAGCTTTCTTT. Residues: CATNKRGENTEAFF.

The V call is TRBV12-3 or TRBV12-4, the J call TRBJ2-2, with 9 bases aligning to TRBD1. The CDR3 runs 15 residues. V was clipped by 8 bases and J by 1 base; unmatched bases: 5. The CDR3 DNA reads as TGTGCCAGCCGTAACAGGGGGCTGAACACCGGGGAGCTGTTTTTT. This translates into CASRNRGLNTGELFF.

This clonotype was recorded at least ten times. The V and J genes are TRBV20-1 and TRBJ2-2, with D tentatively TRBD2 (7 bases). V gave up 6 bases and J gave up 0 bases, with 20 bases separating them. The CDR3 is made up of 17 amino acids. Germline lookup yields CDR1 DFQATT and CDR2 SNEGSKA (reference sequence). The CDR3: CSAPRGGGGANTGELFF. The CDR3 nucleotides are TGCAGTGCCCCGAGGGGAGGGGGAGGCGCGAACACCGGGGAGCTGTTTTTT.

This clonotype has ten or more counts. CDR3 sequence reads: CASVPGPTYNEQFF. CDR3 in DNA: TGTGCCTCAGTCCCAGGGCCTACATACAATGAGCAGTTCTTC. The chain has TRBV7-6 and TRBJ2-1; a possible D gene is TRBD1 (5 bases). The germline V gene encodes CDR1 SGHVS and CDR2 FNYEAQ. V lost 11 bases, J lost 4 bases, and 18 bases lay in between. The CDR3 covers 14 residues.

The table lists this clonotype with many counts. This chain links TRBV4-2 with TRBJ2-3, with D possibly being TRBD2 (6 bases). Deletions cut 1 base from V and 1 base from J, with 9 bases between. The CDR3 covers 15 residues. The germline V gene encodes CDR1 LGHNA and CDR2 YNFKEQ. The CDR3 coding sequence is TGTGCCAGCAGCCAAGTAGAGCGGGGCACAGATACGCAGTATTTT. It is translated as CASSQVERGTDTQYF.

This clonotype was observed a handful of times. The chain recombines TRBV5-1 with TRBJ1-6; D gene ambiguous. Deletions cut 5 bases from V and 1 base from J, with 16 bases between. The CDR3 spans 17 residues. Looked up from germline, CDR1 is SGHRS and CDR2 is YFSETQ. As DNA, the CDR3 is TGCGCCAGCAGGTTCGCAGATATAGGTTCCTATAATTCACCCCTCCACTTT. Amino acids: CASRFADIGSYNSPLHF.

This clonotype was seen a few times. The gene calls are TRBV5-1 and TRBJ1-2; no clear D gene. Germline values: CDR1 SGHRS, CDR2 YFSETQ. The ends were cut back, 1 base at V and 1 base at J, with 8 bases in the middle. This CDR3 region has 14 residues. CDR3 sequence: CASSLPADNYGYTF. CDR3 DNA sequence: TGCGCCAGCAGCTTGCCCGCGGATAACTATGGCTACACCTTC.

This clonotype was recorded at least ten times. V is TRBV20-1 and J is TRBJ2-1, with 11 bases lining up with TRBD2. Per the germline V gene, CDR1 is DFQATT and CDR2 is SNEGSKA (reference sequence). CDR3 size: 15 residues. With V trimmed by 6 bases and J by 4 bases, 8 bases remained unmatched. CDR3 nucleotides: TGCAGTGCAGTCACTAGCGGGGGACCGTACAATGAGCAGTTCTTC. The encoded protein is CSAVTSGGPYNEQFF.

About this clonotype itself: A much larger clone lies a single base off, so this may be a read error. The rearrangement links TRBV5-6 to TRBJ1-4; D is ambiguous. V was clipped by 0 bases and J by 14 bases, with 11 bases between them. The CDR3 contains 12 residues. Germline V lookup: CDR1 SGHDT, CDR2 YYEEEE. CDR3 DNA: TGTGCCAGCAGCTTGGGGCGGGGAAGGCTGTTTTTT. It translates to CASSLGRGRLFF.

The chain links TRBV20-1 to TRBJ2-7; 11 bases agree with TRBD2. The trim removed 6 bases at V and 0 bases at J, leaving 13 bases unmatched. There are 17 residues in the CDR3. Germline values: CDR1 DFQATT, CDR2 SNEGSKA (reference sequence). In nucleotides, the CDR3 is TGCAGTGCGCAGAGTTCTAGCGGGGGGTGGAGCTCCTACGAGCAGTACTTC. This encodes CSAQSSSGGWSSYEQYF.

This clonotype showed up many times. This rearrangement joins TRBV20-1 to TRBJ1-6, with D possibly being TRBD1 (6 bases). The germline V gene encodes CDR1 DFQATT and CDR2 SNEGSKA (reference sequence). Deletions cut 6 bases from V and 8 bases from J, with 26 bases between. This CDR3 comprises 17 residues. This CDR3 reads CSAQQGTGLRRDSPLHF. As DNA, the CDR3 is TGCAGTGCCCAACAGGGAACAGGCCTAAGAAGAGATTCACCCCTCCACTTT.

This clonotype was observed many times. The V gene is TRBV7-2, the J gene TRBJ2-7; the D gene is possibly TRBD1 (6 bases). Germline CDR1 reads SGHTA; CDR2 reads FQGNSA. The CDR3 length is 12 residues. Trimming left V 6 bases short and J 7 bases short, with 13 bases between. DNA of the CDR3: TGTGCCAGCAGTCGATTAGGACAGGAGCAGTACTTC. It yields the protein CASSRLGQEQYF.

This clonotype was counted many times. The chain carries TRBV29-1 and TRBJ1-2; tentative D call: TRBD1 (5 bases). The germline gives CDR1 SQVTM, CDR2 ANQGSEA. V shed 0 bases and J shed 4 bases, with 12 bases lying between them. The CDR3 runs 14 residues. The CDR3 region has the DNA TGCAGCGTTGAAGAGCAGGGAGGTCCCTATGGCTACACCTTC. Translated, it gives CSVEEQGGPYGYTF.

V gene TRBV4-2 combines with J gene TRBJ2-1; D remains ambiguous. This CDR3 is built from 13 residues. Trimming cost V 2 bases and J 5 bases, with 7 bases left between them. The germline V gene encodes CDR1 LGHNA and CDR2 YNFKEQ. The CDR3 loop reads CASSQQQHNEQFF. The CDR3 nucleotides read TGTGCCAGCAGCCAACAACAACACAATGAGCAGTTCTTC.

Note on this clonotype: A junction boundary mismatches the germline segment, possibly from a read error. V is TRBV20-1 and J is TRBJ2-5, with D perhaps assigned TRBD1 or TRBD2 (5 bases each). Germline loops: CDR1 DFQATT, CDR2 SNEGSKA (reference sequence). CDR3 size: 12 residues. In nucleotides, the CDR3 is TGCAGTGCCAACGACAGCGGAGAGCCCCAGTACTTC. It encodes CSANDSGEPQYF.